This record covers a single T cell receptor (beta chain). As yet, its antigen is unknown. PCR used 60 Vbeta primers and 13 Jbeta primers. Profiling relied on immunoSEQ multiplex PCR, and the TCRdb table lists in-frame clones only, not all of them. The sample holds 75,000 or so clones, approximately 70% seen once. This record belongs to a study of cytomegalovirus exposure and HLA in healthy donors. The study, taken as a whole, reports: Being productive about 90% or about 30% of the time was typical of most TCR beta V segments in an earlier analysis. Researchers reported from a later analysis that most CMV-associated TCR beta chains appeared HLA-restricted. As a later analysis showed, several of the most significant clusters appeared to be linked to common viral pathogens. Beyond CMV serostatus, there was no information to go on about immune exposure.

This CDR3 spans 11 amino acids. V lost 6 bases and J 8 bases, leaving 10 bases between the germline ends. In germline, CDR1 is SQVTM, CDR2 ANQGSEA. Material for sequencing was PBMCs. The gene calls are TRBV29-1 and TRBJ1-4; D not certain. This clonotype was sampled from a man aged 35-49 years in good health and CMV-seropositive. CDR3 residues: CSVGEREKLFF. Written as DNA, the CDR3 is TGCAGCGTGGGAGAGAGGGAAAAACTGTTTTTT.